This T cell receptor beta chain was profiled in a study of CD8 T cells in Susac syndrome (dated by TCRdb to the late 2010s). Broadly, across the study: The study used repertoire sequencing to test whether antigen drove CD8+ T cell activation and differentiation in Susac syndrome. Study-wide conclusions, independent of this receptor: The TCR sequencing and HLA analysis was acknowledged to have included a relatively small number of individuals.

High-throughput TCR beta sequencing profiled peripheral blood CD8+ and CD4+ T cells from healthy donors, Susac syndrome patients and multiple sclerosis patients. The healthy donors served as controls matched for age and sex. Bulk CD8+ and CD4+ T cells were purified magnetically by negative isolation, whereas CD8+ TEMRA cells were enriched by FACS. Blood was drawn into EDTA tubes, processed within 24 hours, and PBMCs were isolated by density gradient centrifugation. PBMCs intended for TCR sequencing were cryopreserved in liquid nitrogen and thawed later in a water bath at 37 degrees C. Purity of sorted or isolated CD4+, CD8+ and CD8+ TEMRA cells was at least 90%. Remarks on this clonotype: Its antigen specificity is not known. Per-nucleotide qualities are absent, and no much larger clonotype sits a single base away.

For CDR1 and CDR2, the germline V gene (reference sequence) lists LGHDT and YNNKEL. Trimming removed 7 bases from V and 6 bases from J, leaving 15 bases between the germline ends. Counted from cysteine to phenylalanine, this CDR3 has 13 amino acids. The kept DNA is CDR3 alone, 39 bases in frame from the first base. RNA was extracted with the RNeasy kit and 0.5 to 1 ug was reverse transcribed using random hexamers. The immunoSEQ multiplex PCR assay, covering 54 Vbeta and 13 Jbeta segments, was used to amplify TCR beta CDR3 regions. PCR amplification bias was corrected by using a synthetic template baseline for primer optimization and computational correction. In the paper's pipeline: Reads were annotated to V, D and J genes per IMGT and analyzed with immunoSEQ Analyzer, keeping only productive sequences. To calculate clonality, Shannon entropy was normalized by log2 of the number of productive unique sequences and then subtracted from one. For each patient and control, public and private clones were evaluated among the 100 most prevalent clones. Susac-specific clones were defined as absent from healthy and MS cohorts, roughly 1,100 published viral clones and other ImmuneACCESS disease sequences. TCRdb applied fastp at Q25 and MiXCR to the public reads, then kept only in-frame beta chains. Each CDR3 protein gets just one entry, which takes the most common genes and DNA from the rows behind it. Clone size and V and J calls follow TCRdb, not the original study. Across this sample there are roughly 180,000 distinct CDR3 sequences, with about 95% seen only once. 0.1% of the sample rests with the top ten.

The chain couples TRBV3-1 to TRBJ1-2; possibly the D gene is TRBD1, per 6 matching bases. This receptor was obtained from a human donor in good health. Specimen: CD4+ T cells from PBMCs. The CDR3 has the sequence CASKPGKGDGYTF. The sequenced DNA: TGTGCCAGCAAGCCCGGTAAGGGGGATGGCTACACCTTC.